The 22 T cell receptor beta chains presented below share a single source sample, sequenced in a study of blood T cell repertoires in COVID-19. The table came from immunoSEQ multiplex PCR; TCRdb's copy has only in-frame clones and leaves some out. The sample includes 75,000 to 90,000 clones, around 86% of them seen just once. Material: peripheral blood. Every receptor here comes from a man aged 45-65 years with active COVID-19.

The chain joins TRBV5-6 to TRBJ2-3; D unclear. The CDR3 spans 12 residues. Germline V gene data show CDR1 as SGHDT and CDR2 as YYEEEE. Trimming stripped 4 bases from V and 2 bases from J, with 5 bases between. CDR3 amino acids: CASSTPTDTQYF. CDR3 DNA: TGTGCCAGCAGCACTCCCACAGATACGCAGTATTTT.

V gene TRBV5-4 combines with J gene TRBJ1-2, with 10 bases fitting TRBD1. This CDR3 is built from 15 residues. Germline V gives CDR1 SGHNT, CDR2 YYREEE (reference sequence). After removal of 3 bases from V and 6 bases from J, the junction contained 8 bases not matched to a gene. This CDR3 is CASSSQTGGSDGYTF. The CDR3 DNA sequence: TGTGCCAGCAGCTCCCAGACAGGGGGCAGTGATGGCTACACCTTC.

This chain connects TRBV3-1 (or the pseudogene TRBV3-2) to TRBJ1-1; 8 bases are a match to TRBD1. Germline CDR1 and CDR2: LGHDT and YNNKEL (reference sequence). This CDR3 is built from 15 residues. Germline trimming cut 5 bases from V and 4 bases from J; bases unmatched to any gene: 9. The CDR3 reads CASSYIAGGGTEAFF. The CDR3 DNA reads as TGTGCCAGCAGCTACATAGCAGGGGGCGGCACTGAAGCTTTCTTT.

The chain couples TRBV13 to TRBJ2-3; no clear D. The CDR3 length is 14 residues. Germline V CDR1 and CDR2: PRHDT, FYEKMQ (reference sequence). V shed 2 bases and J shed 2 bases, with 8 bases lying between them. CDR3 sequence reads: CASSLRQFTDTQYF. In nucleotides, the CDR3 is TGTGCCAGCAGCTTACGACAATTCACAGATACGCAGTATTTT.

V and J are TRBV28 and TRBJ1-2; 9 bases line up with TRBD1. J gave up 7 bases and V 4 bases, and 7 bases lay outside the gene matches. This CDR3 region has 14 residues. Germline CDR1 and CDR2: MDHEN and SYDVKM. The CDR3 protein is CASSWPGQGSGYTF. The CDR3, as DNA: TGTGCCAGCAGTTGGCCGGGACAGGGATCTGGCTACACCTTC.

This clone was counted a single time. This chain links TRBV28 with TRBJ2-5; D might be TRBD1 (6 bases). V lost 4 bases, J lost 0 bases, and 15 bases lay in between. The CDR3 loop spans 16 amino acids. From germline, CDR1 is MDHEN and CDR2 SYDVKM. CDR3 in DNA: TGTGCCAGCAGTTATACAGGGAGCGCCAACCAAGAGACCCAGTACTTC. Translating it yields CASSYTGSANQETQYF.

This clone is a singleton in its sample. The chain links TRBV28 to TRBJ2-7; D may be TRBD2 (7 bases). The length of the CDR3 is 13 residues. V was clipped by 8 bases and J by 4 bases, with 15 bases between them. Germline V gene data show CDR1 as MDHEN and CDR2 as SYDVKM. The CDR3 nucleotides read TGTGCCAGCCGACGGGGGGCACAATACGAGCAGTACTTC. It yields the protein CASRRGAQYEQYF.

V is TRBV6-5 and J is TRBJ2-5; TRBD2 matches at 14 bases. From germline, CDR1 is MNHEY and CDR2 SVGAGI. With V trimmed by 6 bases and J by 2 bases, 2 bases remained unmatched. The CDR3 runs to 15 residues. As DNA, the CDR3 is TGTGCCAGCAGGACTAGCGGGGGGGTACAAGAGACCCAGTACTTC. Amino acids: CASRTSGGVQETQYF.

The chain couples TRBV28 to TRBJ1-1, with 8 bases that match TRBD1. Losses at the gene ends were 2 bases for V and 7 bases for J; bases not matched to a gene: 9. The germline V gene encodes CDR1 MDHEN and CDR2 SYDVKM. The CDR3 spans 15 residues. The CDR3 nucleotides are TGTGCCAGCAGTTTAGTCGGAACAGGGGGACATGAAGCTTTCTTT. Amino acid sequence: CASSLVGTGGHEAFF.

Here the CDR3 reads CASSHRGHGTEAFF. The CDR3 DNA reads TGTGCCAGCAGCCACAGGGGGCATGGCACTGAAGCTTTCTTT. The rearrangement uses TRBV3-1 (or the pseudogene TRBV3-2) and TRBJ1-1, with 8 nucleotides matching TRBD1. The CDR3 extends over 14 amino acids. Per the germline V gene, CDR1 is LGHDT and CDR2 is YNNKEL (reference sequence). With V trimmed by 3 bases and J by 4 bases, 4 bases remained unmatched.

The DNA for the CDR3 is TGCGCCAGCAGCTGGCTCGGAGGGCGCAATCAGCCCCAGCATTTT. Amino acid sequence: CASSWLGGRNQPQHF. The chain links TRBV5-1 to TRBJ1-5; D remains ambiguous. This CDR3 is 15 amino acids long. V dropped 3 bases and J dropped 2 bases, with 12 bases sitting between them. Germline V gives CDR1 SGHRS, CDR2 YFSETQ. The variable domain in full, completed from reference TRBV5-1 and TRBJ1-5, reads KAGVTQTPRYLIKTRGQQVTLSCSPISGHRSVSWYQQTPGQGLQFLFEYFSETQRNKGNFPGRFSGRQFSNSRSEMNVSTLELGDSALYLCASSWLGGRNQPQHFGDGTRLSIL.

This clone was counted once. V is TRBV5-4 and J is TRBJ1-2; D unresolved. Germline V CDR1 and CDR2: SGHNT, YYREEE (reference sequence). V lost 4 bases, J lost 4 bases, and 11 bases lay in between. The CDR3 spans 13 residues. CDR3 sequence: CASSLFTSYGYTF. CDR3 bases: TGTGCCAGCAGCCTCTTTACTAGCTATGGCTACACCTTC.

V is TRBV4-2 and J is TRBJ2-7; TRBD1 is a possible D gene (6 bases). V was shortened by 0 bases and J by 2 bases, with 11 bases between the two germline ends. This CDR3 comprises 15 residues. The germline V gene encodes CDR1 LGHNA and CDR2 YNFKEQ. CDR3 in DNA: TGTGCCAGCAGCCAAGATCCAGCAGGGGCCTACGAGCAGTACTTC. The encoded protein is CASSQDPAGAYEQYF.

The V call is TRBV6-6, the J call TRBJ2-3; a possible D gene is TRBD2 (6 bases). V lost 6 bases and J lost 3, with 13 bases in between. This CDR3 spans 14 amino acids. Germline V lookup: CDR1 MNHNY, CDR2 SVGAGI (reference sequence). CDR3 residues: CASSLGGVTDTQYF. CDR3 DNA sequence: TGTGCCAGCAGCCTTGGAGGGGTGACAGATACGCAGTATTTT.

V is TRBV19 and J is TRBJ1-1; no clear D gene. Germline V gene sequence: CDR1 LNHDA, CDR2 SQIVND (reference sequence). V lost 7 bases to trimming and J lost 4 bases, with 10 bases between them. CDR3 size: 12 residues. Here the CDR3 reads CASNRGPTEAFF. The CDR3 DNA is TGTGCCAGTAATCGCGGCCCCACTGAAGCTTTCTTT.

This clone came up once. V and J are TRBV4-3 and TRBJ2-2, with 7 bases identical to TRBD2. In germline, CDR1 is LGHNA, CDR2 YSLEER. The CDR3 extends over 18 amino acids. V lost 1 base and J lost 3; bases outside the gene matches: 11. The CDR3 is CASSQVWVGGRDTGELFF. DNA for the CDR3: TGCGCCAGCAGCCAAGTCTGGGTGGGAGGGCGAGACACCGGGGAGCTGTTTTTT.

The gene calls are TRBV6-6 and TRBJ1-2, with 7 bases lining up with TRBD1. With V trimmed by 5 bases and J by 2 bases, 8 bases remained unmatched. Germline assignment: CDR1 MNHNY and CDR2 SVGAGI (reference sequence). The CDR3 consists of 15 residues. The CDR3 region is CASSRQGSRNYGYTF. The CDR3 DNA reads TGTGCCAGCAGTCGACAGGGCTCCCGAAACTATGGCTACACCTTC.

The V gene is TRBV7-2, the J gene TRBJ1-3, with D perhaps TRBD1 (6 bases). In germline, CDR1 is SGHTA, CDR2 FQGNSA. The germline V and J ends were trimmed by 3 bases and 2 bases, with 17 bases remaining between them. This CDR3 is built from 17 residues. As DNA, the CDR3 is TGTGCCAGCAGCTTTGGTCACACAGGGAAGGCTGGAAACACCATATATTTT. It codes for CASSFGHTGKAGNTIYF.

This chain connects TRBV28 to TRBJ2-3; TRBD1 matches 7 bases. This CDR3 comprises 16 residues. Germline loops: CDR1 MDHEN, CDR2 SYDVKM. The ends lost 4 bases at V and 0 bases at J; junction bases unmatched: 7. The CDR3 loop reads CASSSRTGDSTDTQYF. In DNA, the CDR3 is TGTGCCAGCAGTTCCCGGACAGGAGACAGCACAGATACGCAGTATTTT. Together with reference TRBV28 and TRBJ2-3, the CDR3 gives the full variable domain: DVKVTQSSRYLVKRTGEKVFLECVQDMDHENMFWYRQDPGLGLRLIYFSYDVKMKEKGDIPEGYSVSREKKERFSLILESASTNQTSMYLCASSSRTGDSTDTQYFGPGTRLTVL.

In DNA form, the CDR3 reads TGTGCTCGCGGGCCAGATACGCAGTATTTT. This sequence encodes CARGPDTQYF. This chain links TRBV21-1 with TRBJ2-3; TRBD2, the table's D call, was not compared with the DNA. TRBV21-1 is recorded as a pseudogene. The CDR3 loop spans 10 amino acids.

The table lists this clone with a few counts. V and J are TRBV6-1 and TRBJ2-6; D gene ambiguous. The CDR3 contains 16 residues. V was cut by 3 bases and J by 0 bases, with 9 bases left in between. CDR1 and CDR2 (germline): MNHNS, SASEGT. CDR3 nucleotides: TGTGCCAGCAGTGATTGGAGTGCCTCTGGGGCCAACGTCCTGACTTTC. Translating gives CASSDWSASGANVLTF.

The gene calls are TRBV7-2 and TRBJ2-2; a weak D match, TRBD2 (5 bases). The germline gives CDR1 SGHTA, CDR2 FQGNSA. V lost 1 base to trimming and J lost 1 base, with 7 bases between them. The CDR3 covers 15 residues. The CDR3 DNA is TGTGCCAGCAGCTTAGGGGCGGGGAACACCGGGGAGCTGTTTTTT. This codes for CASSLGAGNTGELFF.